The 6 T cell receptor beta chains below all came from one sample that was sequenced in a study of T-cell memory formation after mild COVID-19. TCRdb called the 5' RACE reads again in MiXCR, with one record for every CDR3 protein. The sample has hundreds of thousands of distinct CDR3 sequences, under 20% seen once. The source material was PBMCs or a T cell subset sorted from them (not recorded which). These receptors originate from an adult woman who had mild COVID-19 (a few samples of this study predate the infection). Cell type and time point are not known.

This chain connects TRBV12-3 or TRBV12-4 to TRBJ2-2; D may match TRBD1 or TRBD2 (6 bases each). The V end lost 7 bases, the J end lost 7 bases, and 16 bases lay between the germline ends. CDR3 length equals 14 residues. The CDR3: CASMRGASGGELFF. The CDR3 DNA follows: TGTGCCAGCATGAGGGGGGCCTCGGGCGGGGAGCTGTTTTTT.

Comments on this clonotype: An end of the junction differs from the germline gene, which may be a read error. This chain joins TRBV6-1 and TRBJ1-1; D possibly corresponds to TRBD1 (6 bases). The CDR3 is 15 residues long. Germline values: CDR1 MNHNS, CDR2 SASEGT. CDR3 sequence (DNA): TGTGCCAGCAGTGAACAGGGGAGGGTTAACACTGAAGCTTTCTTC. This encodes CASSEQGRVNTEAFF.

The table lists this clonotype with a few counts. In nucleotides, the CDR3 is TGTGCCACCAGCAGGGCCGAGGACGAGCAGTACTTC. It translates to CATSRAEDEQYF. V gene TRBV15 combines with J gene TRBJ2-7; D ambiguous. The V end lost 3 bases, the J end lost 5 bases, and 8 bases lay between the germline ends. In germline, CDR1 is LNHNV, CDR2 YYDKDF (reference sequence). The CDR3 extends over 12 amino acids.

V is TRBV24-1 and J is TRBJ2-3; D remains unclear. The ends were cut back, 1 base at V and 2 bases at J, with 6 bases in the middle. Germline V gene lookup returns CDR1 KGHDR and CDR2 SFDVKD. The length of the CDR3 is 14 residues. Written as DNA, the CDR3 is TGTGCCACCAGTGATTTCCGGTCCACAGATACGCAGTATTTT. This sequence encodes CATSDFRSTDTQYF.

This clonotype came up many times. The V gene is TRBV7-9, the J gene TRBJ2-1; D remains unclear. V gave up 3 bases and J gave up 9 bases, with 9 bases separating them. Germline V gene sequence: CDR1 SEHNR, CDR2 FQNEAQ (reference sequence). The length of the CDR3 is 12 residues. CDR3 region: CASSLYRGEQFF. DNA for the CDR3: TGTGCCAGCAGCTTGTACCGCGGTGAGCAGTTCTTC.

This clonotype was seen a handful of times. The chain employs TRBV24-1 and TRBJ2-2; D is possibly TRBD1 (6 bases). Looked up from germline, CDR1 is KGHDR and CDR2 is SFDVKD. V was cut by 7 bases and J by 6 bases, with 11 bases left in between. There are 13 residues in the CDR3. CDR3 coding DNA: TGTGCCACCAGGGGACATTTGTCCGGGGAGCTGTTTTTT. Protein product: CATRGHLSGELFF.